The rows below give T cell receptor beta chains drawn from one sample of a study of shared clonotypes between healthy human individuals. The assay was immunoSEQ multiplex PCR, and TCRdb's table has in-frame clones only and misses some. The sample records 2 million or so clones, 95% being singletons. Sequencing was carried out using naive CD4+ T cells sorted from blood. The receptors originated from a man younger than 35 in good health. Each CDR3 is given with its conserved first and last residue. A D gene is named only where the DNA matches it firmly.

J gene: TRBJ1-5; D gene: .; V gene: TRBV28; CDR3 protein: CASTSPREGNQPQHF; CDR3 DNA: TGTGCCAGCACATCCCCAAGGGAGGGAAATCAGCCCCAGCATTTT
J gene: TRBJ1-4; D gene: .; V gene: TRBV4-1; CDR3 protein: CASSQGVREKLFF; CDR3 DNA: TGCGCCAGCAGCCAGGGGGTCCGGGAAAAACTGTTTTTT
J gene: TRBJ2-5; D gene: TRBD1; V gene: TRBV5-1; CDR3 protein: CASSRDRSQETQYF; CDR3 DNA: TGCGCCAGCAGCCGGGACAGGAGCCAAGAGACCCAGTACTTC
J gene: TRBJ2-7; D gene: .; V gene: TRBV5-1; CDR3 protein: CASSKDSYEQYF; CDR3 DNA: TGCGCCAGCAGCAAAGACAGCTACGAGCAGTACTTC
J gene: TRBJ2-5; D gene: TRBD2; V gene: TRBV7-2; CDR3 protein: CASSLAGLAGVETQYF; CDR3 DNA: TGTGCCAGCAGCTTAGCGGGCCTAGCGGGGGTTGAGACCCAGTACTTC
J gene: TRBJ1-5; D gene: .; V gene: TRBV7-7; CDR3 protein: CGMLLNQPQHF; CDR3 DNA: TGTGGAATGCTCCTCAATCAGCCCCAGCATTTT
J gene: TRBJ2-5; D gene: TRBD1; V gene: TRBV11-2; CDR3 protein: CASTSPWDSQETQYF; CDR3 DNA: TGTGCCAGCACAAGCCCCTGGGACAGCCAAGAGACCCAGTACTTC
J gene: TRBJ2-2; D gene: .; V gene: TRBV2; CDR3 protein: CASSVTDYTGELFF; CDR3 DNA: TGTGCCAGCAGTGTAACGGATTACACCGGGGAGCTGTTTTTT
J gene: TRBJ2-7; D gene: TRBD2; V gene: TRBV4-1; CDR3 protein: CASSSGTSGSASSYEQYF; CDR3 DNA: TGCGCCAGCAGTTCTGGGACTAGCGGGTCCGCGAGCTCCTACGAGCAGTACTTC
J gene: TRBJ1-5; D gene: TRBD1; V gene: TRBV6-4; CDR3 protein: CASSEQGQSQPQHF; CDR3 DNA: TGTGCCAGCAGTGAACAGGGGCAAAGTCAGCCCCAGCATTTT
J gene: TRBJ2-5; D gene: .; V gene: TRBV2; CDR3 protein: CAARSLGETQYF; CDR3 DNA: TGTGCTGCCCGAAGTCTGGGAGAGACCCAGTACTTC
J gene: TRBJ2-1; D gene: .; V gene: TRBV27; CDR3 protein: CASSYHHEQFF; CDR3 DNA: TGTGCCAGCAGTTACCACCATGAGCAGTTCTTC
J gene: TRBJ1-2; D gene: .; V gene: TRBV5-8; CDR3 protein: CASSLMGNGYTF; CDR3 DNA: TGTGCCAGCAGCTTGATGGGGAATGGCTACACCTTC
J gene: TRBJ1-5; D gene: .; V gene: TRBV6-5; CDR3 protein: CASSGNMQSNQPQHF; CDR3 DNA: TGTGCCAGCAGTGGTAACATGCAGAGCAATCAGCCCCAGCATTTT
J gene: TRBJ2-3; D gene: .; V gene: TRBV9; CDR3 protein: CASSVDPQGGGATDTQYF; CDR3 DNA: TGTGCCAGCAGCGTAGACCCACAGGGTGGGGGAGCCACAGATACGCAGTATTTT
J gene: TRBJ2-1; D gene: TRBD2; V gene: TRBV5-1; CDR3 protein: CASSSVPGLASVSEQFF; CDR3 DNA: TGCGCCAGCAGCTCGGTACCGGGACTAGCCTCAGTCAGTGAGCAGTTCTTC
J gene: TRBJ2-2; D gene: .; V gene: TRBV2; CDR3 protein: CASGLNSANTGELFF; CDR3 DNA: TGTGCCAGCGGTTTAAACTCCGCGAACACCGGGGAGCTGTTTTTT
J gene: TRBJ2-7; D gene: .; V gene: TRBV7-9; CDR3 protein: CASSLGRGSYEQYF; CDR3 DNA: TGTGCCAGCAGCCTGGGCAGGGGTTCATACGAGCAGTACTTC
J gene: TRBJ2-7; D gene: .; V gene: TRBV6-6; CDR3 protein: CASSYEGQGEQYF; CDR3 DNA: TGTGCCAGCAGTTACGAGGGGCAGGGGGAGCAGTACTTC
J gene: TRBJ2-4; D gene: TRBD2; V gene: TRBV20-1; CDR3 protein: CSASDGGSQNF; CDR3 DNA: TGCAGTGCTAGCGACGGCGGGAGTCAGAACTTC
J gene: TRBJ2-5; D gene: .; V gene: TRBV15; CDR3 protein: CATSREGERQETQYF; CDR3 DNA: TGTGCCACCAGCAGAGAGGGGGAGCGGCAAGAGACCCAGTACTTC
J gene: TRBJ2-2; D gene: TRBD2; V gene: TRBV11-2; CDR3 protein: CASSIPRAGKNTGELFF; CDR3 DNA: TGTGCCAGCAGCATACCAAGAGCGGGAAAGAACACCGGGGAGCTGTTTTTT
J gene: TRBJ2-6; D gene: .; V gene: TRBV18; CDR3 protein: CASSPTGTGANVLTF; CDR3 DNA: TGTGCCAGCTCACCAACAGGGACCGGGGCCAACGTCCTGACTTTC
J gene: TRBJ1-6; D gene: TRBD1; V gene: TRBV19; CDR3 protein: CASSTPGAGGNSPLHF; CDR3 DNA: TGTGCCAGTAGTACCCCCGGGGCAGGGGGCAATTCACCCCTCCACTTT
J gene: TRBJ1-3; D gene: .; V gene: TRBV6-1; CDR3 protein: CASSADRDSGNTIYF; CDR3 DNA: TGTGCCAGCAGTGCGGACCGTGACTCTGGAAACACCATATATTTT